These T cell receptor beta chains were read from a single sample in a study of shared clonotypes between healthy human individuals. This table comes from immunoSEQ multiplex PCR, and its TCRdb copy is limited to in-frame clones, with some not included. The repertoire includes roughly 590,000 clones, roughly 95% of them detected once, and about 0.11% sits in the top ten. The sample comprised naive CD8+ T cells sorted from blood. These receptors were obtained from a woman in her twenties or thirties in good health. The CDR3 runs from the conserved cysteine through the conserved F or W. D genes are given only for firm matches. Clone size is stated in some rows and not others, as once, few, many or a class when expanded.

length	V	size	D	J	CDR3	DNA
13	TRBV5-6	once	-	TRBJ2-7	CASSLELAGEQYF	TGTGCCAGCAGCTTGGAACTAGCTGGCGAGCAGTACTTC
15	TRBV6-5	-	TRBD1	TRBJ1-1	CASSRQGRMNTEAFF	TGTGCCAGCAGCCGACAGGGGAGGATGAACACTGAAGCTTTCTTT
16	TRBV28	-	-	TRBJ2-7	CASSLSTWGVGYEQYF	TGTGCCAGCAGTTTATCCACCTGGGGGGTGGGGTACGAGCAGTACTTC
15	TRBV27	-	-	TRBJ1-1	CASRPGQNLNTEAFF	TGTGCCAGCAGACCCGGACAGAACTTGAACACTGAAGCTTTCTTT
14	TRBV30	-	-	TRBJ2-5	CAWSFGARQETQYF	TGTGCCTGGAGTTTCGGGGCGCGACAAGAGACCCAGTACTTC
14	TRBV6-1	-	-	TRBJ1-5	CASSEAWGNQPQHF	TGTGCCAGCAGCGAAGCGTGGGGCAATCAGCCCCAGCATTTT
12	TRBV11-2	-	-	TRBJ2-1	CASSFGRGEQFF	TGTGCCAGCAGCTTTGGCCGTGGTGAGCAGTTCTTC
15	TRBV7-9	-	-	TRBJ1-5	CASSLGVDSNQPQHF	TGTGCCAGCAGCTTAGGGGTGGACAGCAATCAGCCCCAGCATTTT
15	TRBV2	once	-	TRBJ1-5	CASSGTRHWHQPQHF	TGTGCCAGCAGTGGGACCCGTCATTGGCATCAGCCCCAGCATTTT
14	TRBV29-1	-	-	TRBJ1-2	CSAEGVGPRYGYTF	TGCAGCGCAGAAGGTGTCGGCCCTAGGTATGGCTACACCTTC
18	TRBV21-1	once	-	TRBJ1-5	CASSKKGTGGAGNQPQHF	TGTGCCAGCAGTAAGAAGGGGACAGGGGGCGCGGGCAATCAGCCCCAGCATTTT